These 20 T cell receptor beta chains were all obtained from the same sample, sequenced in a study of shared clonotypes between healthy human individuals. Repertoires were generated with immunoSEQ multiplex PCR, while TCRdb's copy carries only in-frame clones and drops some. The table includes approximately 470,000 clones, over 75% detected once. The specimen sequenced was PBMCs. The receptors stem from a woman in her thirties or forties in good health. Some clones in this sample may be carry-over from other donors' samples.

A single count supports this clone. The chain employs TRBV5-5 and TRBJ1-4, with 9 bases identical to TRBD1. This CDR3 comprises 15 residues. Per germline, CDR1 SGHKS and CDR2 YYEKEE (reference sequence). The V and J ends lost 2 bases and 8 bases, in that order; junction bases with no gene match: 7. The CDR3: CASSFVGQGREKLFF. As DNA, the CDR3 is TGTGCCAGCAGCTTCGTGGGACAGGGACGAGAAAAACTGTTTTTT.

Many counts were recorded for this clone. The sample carries other DNA sequences with the same CDR3. The chain recombines TRBV5-1 with TRBJ1-3, with D tentatively TRBD1 (5 bases). The CDR3 has 16 amino acids. Trimming removed 2 bases from V and 1 base from J, with 13 bases in between. The germline V gene has CDR1 SGHRS and CDR2 YFSETQ. CDR3 loop: CASSFTQGSSGNTIYF. The CDR3 nucleotides read TGCGCCAGCAGCTTTACGCAGGGTTCTTCTGGAAACACCATATATTTT.

The rearrangement uses TRBV19 and TRBJ1-5, with D unresolved. The length of the CDR3 is 14 residues. Per the germline V gene, CDR1 is LNHDA and CDR2 is SQIVND (reference sequence). Trimming took off 6 bases at V and 2 bases at J, with 11 bases between the two ends. The CDR3 loop is CASRSTRGNQPQHF. The CDR3 bases are TGTGCCAGTAGGTCAACGAGGGGCAATCAGCCCCAGCATTTT.

The chain recombines TRBV5-1 with TRBJ1-1; D unclear. The length of the CDR3 is 15 residues. Germline-derived CDR1 and CDR2 are SGHRS and YFSETQ. V was trimmed by 0 bases and J by 1 base, leaving 10 bases between them. The CDR3: CASSLEPGGNTEAFF. The DNA for the CDR3 is TGCGCCAGCAGCTTGGAGCCAGGCGGGAACACTGAAGCTTTCTTT.

Concerning this clone itself: The likely explanation is a read error, given a far larger clone one base away. The V and J genes are TRBV9 and TRBJ2-6; D remains ambiguous. This CDR3 has 16 amino acids. Germline CDR1 is SGDLS and CDR2 is YYNGEE. V lost 0 bases and J 0 bases, leaving 7 bases between the germline ends. DNA of the CDR3: TGTGCCAGCAGCGTAGCTCCCAGCTCTGGGGCCAACGTCCTGACTTTC. Translation: CASSVAPSSGANVLTF.

The chain carries TRBV19 and TRBJ2-2; D gene unclear. The CDR3 contains 11 residues. Germline V CDR1 and CDR2: LNHDA, SQIVND (reference sequence). V was clipped by 6 bases and J by 6 bases, with 5 bases between them. CDR3 in amino acids: CASSLPGELFF. The DNA for the CDR3 is TGTGCCAGTAGCCTCCCCGGGGAGCTGTTTTTT.

The chain uses TRBV6-4 and TRBJ2-4; a possible D gene is TRBD1 (5 bases). This CDR3 region has 18 residues. Trimming stripped 3 bases from V and 0 bases from J, with 18 bases between. Germline V gives CDR1 MRHNA, CDR2 SNTAGT. DNA for the CDR3: TGTGCCAGCAGTGATTGGGGCATATTCGGGTTAGCCAAAAACATTCAGTACTTC. It encodes CASSDWGIFGLAKNIQYF.

This clone was counted many times. The rearrangement joins TRBV29-1 to TRBJ2-1; the D gene is possibly TRBD1 (6 bases). V was clipped by 3 bases and J by 2 bases, with 11 bases between them. CDR3 size: 14 residues. Germline CDR1 reads SQVTM; CDR2 reads ANQGSEA. The CDR3 coding sequence is TGCAGCGTTGACCTGGACAGCGCCTACAATGAGCAGTTCTTC. Translated, it gives CSVDLDSAYNEQFF.

The gene calls are TRBV27 and TRBJ2-5; D is tentatively TRBD1 or TRBD2 (7 bases each). There are 14 residues in the CDR3. Germline loops: CDR1 MNHEY, CDR2 SMNVEV (reference sequence). Trimming took off 5 bases at V and 5 bases at J, with 15 bases between the two ends. The CDR3 reads CASSLRQGGETQYF. CDR3 sequence (DNA): TGTGCCAGCAGTCTCCGACAGGGAGGGGAGACCCAGTACTTC.

The rearrangement joins TRBV11-2 to TRBJ1-1, with D hard to call. This CDR3 comprises 13 residues. The V end lost 8 bases, the J end lost 1 base, and 11 bases lay between the germline ends. In germline, CDR1 is SGHAT, CDR2 FQNNGV. For the CDR3, the DNA is TGTGCCAGCCGATCCGTTAGGAACACTGAAGCTTTCTTT. Amino acids: CASRSVRNTEAFF.

This clone was recorded many times. Other DNA sequences in the sample encode the same CDR3. CDR3 region: CASGGTSSYEQYF. Written as DNA, the CDR3 is TGTGCCAGCGGCGGGACTAGTTCCTACGAGCAGTACTTC. This chain connects TRBV6-6 to TRBJ2-7; 8 nucleotides match TRBD2. With V trimmed by 8 bases and J by 1 base, 4 bases remained unmatched. There are 13 residues in the CDR3. Germline values: CDR1 MNHNY, CDR2 SVGAGI (reference sequence).

The rearrangement uses TRBV18 and TRBJ1-1; D perhaps matches TRBD1 (6 bases). Germline loops: CDR1 KGHSH, CDR2 LQKENI. Trimming removed 6 bases at V and 4 bases at J, with 12 bases between. CDR3 length equals 13 residues. CDR3 sequence: CASSLQGGTEAFF. For the CDR3, the DNA is TGTGCCAGCTCTTTACAGGGCGGCACTGAAGCTTTCTTT.

This chain uses TRBV19 with TRBJ1-5, with TRBD1 identical over 7 bases. The CDR3 spans 14 residues. CDR1 and CDR2 from the germline V gene are LNHDA and SQIVND (reference sequence). V shed 8 bases, J shed 6 bases, and the junction held 10 bases outside the gene matches. The CDR3 here is CASSDPGQSQPQHF. CDR3 sequence (DNA): TGTGCCAGTTCTGACCCGGGACAGAGTCAGCCCCAGCATTTT.

The rearrangement links TRBV7-9 to TRBJ2-5, with TRBD2 as a possible D gene (6 bases). This CDR3 has 14 amino acids. The ends were cut back, 5 bases at V and 5 bases at J, with 15 bases in the middle. Germline V gene lookup returns CDR1 SEHNR and CDR2 FQNEAQ (reference sequence). CDR3 residues: CASSPSTSGETQYF. DNA for the CDR3: TGTGCCAGCAGCCCTTCGACTAGTGGGGAGACCCAGTACTTC.

The chain carries TRBV29-1 and TRBJ1-1, with TRBD1 as a possible D gene (5 bases). V was cut by 6 bases and J by 6 bases, with 20 bases left in between. The CDR3 has 14 amino acids. Looked up from germline, CDR1 is SQVTM and CDR2 is ANQGSEA. CDR3 residues: CSVRPGGGVAEAFF. CDR3 bases: TGCAGCGTCCGTCCTGGGGGGGGAGTGGCTGAAGCTTTCTTT.

CDR3 in DNA: TGTGCCACCAGGGGCACTAGCACAGATACGCAGTATTTT. Its protein product is CATRGTSTDTQYF. This chain uses TRBV15 with TRBJ2-3; no definite D call. The germline V gene has CDR1 LNHNV and CDR2 YYDKDF (reference sequence). CDR3 length: 13 residues. V was clipped by 6 bases and J by 0 bases, with 7 bases between them.

The rearrangement uses TRBV6-1 and TRBJ1-1; TRBD1 matches 9 bases. CDR3 length equals 13 residues. Germline V lookup: CDR1 MNHNS, CDR2 SASEGT. The V segment lost 3 bases and the J segment 11 bases; nucleotides outside the gene matches: 7. The CDR3 coding sequence is TGTGCCAGCAGTGAGGGTAGGGGGACAGGGGCTTTCTTT. Translated, it gives CASSEGRGTGAFF.

The gene calls are TRBV5-4 and TRBJ2-1, with TRBD2 identical over 12 bases. The CDR3 length is 16 residues. Trimming removed 4 bases from V and 6 bases from J; junction bases left unmatched: 8. Germline-derived CDR1 and CDR2 are SGHNT and YYREEE (reference sequence). CDR3 region: CASSRTTTSGSNEQFF. The CDR3 DNA is TGTGCCAGCAGCCGTACAACGACTAGCGGGAGCAATGAGCAGTTCTTC.

Comment on this clone: With a far larger clone one base away, a read error is the likely cause. The DNA of the CDR3 is TGTGCCGCTAGCGGGAGGGCCTCTTACGAGCAGTACTTC. Residues: CAASGRASYEQYF. The rearrangement links TRBV30 to TRBJ2-7; 12 bases align to TRBD2. The CDR3 consists of 13 residues. Unmatched junction bases numbered 6, after V lost 8 bases and J lost 4 bases. CDR1 is GTSNPN and CDR2 is SVGIG in the germline V gene (reference sequence). Using reference TRBV30 and TRBJ2-7 for the parts outside the CDR3, the full variable domain is SQTIHQWPATLVQPVGSPLSLECTVEGTSNPNLYWYRQAAGRGLQLLFYSVGIGQISSEVPQNLSASRPQDRQFILSSKKLLLSDSGFYLCAASGRASYEQYFGPGTRLTVT.

This chain uses TRBV29-1 with TRBJ2-5; TRBD1 might be the D (5 bases). The J call is doubtful: the DNA matches TRBJ2-7 better. Germline lookup yields CDR1 SQVTM and CDR2 ANQGSEA. The CDR3 contains 13 residues. The CDR3 reads CSVVRGSDYEQYF. CDR3 DNA: TGCAGCGTTGTAAGGGGCTCTGACTACGAGCAGTACTTC.